Listed below are T cell receptor beta chains from one sample, sequenced in a study of blood T cell repertoires in COVID-19. TCRdb keeps only in-frame clones here, not all; method: immunoSEQ multiplex PCR. The sample contains over 200,000 clones, approximately 88% of which appear only once. Material for sequencing was peripheral blood. These receptor sequences come from a woman between 25 and 40 years old with acute or convalescent COVID-19. The CDR3 runs from the conserved cysteine through the conserved F or W. The order of the fields is V gene, CDR3 length, clone size, D gene, J gene, CDR3 protein, CDR3 DNA. D genes are given only for firm matches. For some rows the clone size is stated as once, few or many, or as a class when expanded; others skip it.

V: TRBV27; length: 13; size: NA; D: TRBD2; J: TRBJ2-1; CDR3: CASGLAVNNEQFF; DNA: TGTGCCAGCGGGCTAGCGGTGAACAATGAGCAGTTCTTC
V: TRBV12-5; length: 11; size: NA; D: TRBD1; J: TRBJ1-1; CDR3: CAHWGDRGAFF; DNA: TGTGCGCACTGGGGGGACAGGGGAGCTTTCTTT
V: TRBV30; length: 14; size: NA; D: TRBD1; J: TRBJ1-1; CDR3: CAWSQTGGVTEAFF; DNA: TGTGCCTGGAGTCAGACAGGGGGTGTGACTGAAGCTTTCTTT
V: TRBV9; length: 13; size: NA; D: NA; J: TRBJ2-1; CDR3: CASSAGSYNEQFF; DNA: TGTGCCAGCAGCGCCGGCTCCTACAATGAGCAGTTCTTC
V: TRBV11-2; length: 15; size: NA; D: TRBD1; J: TRBJ1-6; CDR3: CASSLEGAYNSPLHF; DNA: TGTGCCAGCAGCTTGGAGGGGGCTTATAATTCACCCCTCCACTTT
V: TRBV7-9; length: 13; size: NA; D: NA; J: TRBJ2-7; CDR3: CASSLVGVYEQYF; DNA: TGTGCCAGCAGCTTAGTAGGAGTATACGAGCAGTACTTC
V: TRBV27; length: 14; size: NA; D: TRBD1; J: TRBJ1-3; CDR3: CASRTTGGGNTIYF; DNA: TGTGCCAGCAGGACCACAGGGGGAGGCAACACCATATATTTT
V: TRBV2; length: 14; size: few; D: NA; J: TRBJ2-7; CDR3: CASSTLANLREQYF; DNA: TGTGCCAGCAGCACTCTAGCGAACCTACGGGAGCAGTACTTC
V: TRBV6-6; length: 13; size: NA; D: TRBD2; J: TRBJ2-1; CDR3: CASSSGFYNEQFF; DNA: TGTGCCAGTTCTAGCGGGTTCTACAATGAGCAGTTCTTC
V: TRBV7-3; length: 15; size: NA; D: TRBD2; J: TRBJ2-1; CDR3: CASSPGLAGFYEQFF; DNA: TGTGCCAGCAGCCCTGGACTAGCCGGCTTCTATGAGCAGTTCTTC
V: TRBV2; length: 15; size: few; D: NA; J: TRBJ2-6; CDR3: CASRVSGTGANVLTF; DNA: TGTGCCAGCAGGGTATCAGGGACTGGGGCCAACGTCCTGACTTTC
V: TRBV5-1; length: 15; size: NA; D: NA; J: TRBJ2-2; CDR3: CASAKVGVNTGELFF; DNA: TGCGCCAGCGCGAAAGTAGGAGTTAACACCGGGGAGCTGTTTTTT
V: TRBV19; length: 15; size: few; D: NA; J: TRBJ1-5; CDR3: CASKSGASSNQPQHF; DNA: TGTGCCAGTAAGTCAGGGGCGTCGAGCAATCAGCCCCAGCATTTT
V: TRBV7-9; length: 16; size: NA; D: NA; J: TRBJ2-5; CDR3: CASSLMVGHLQETQYF; DNA: TGTGCCAGCAGCTTAATGGTCGGACACCTCCAAGAGACCCAGTACTTC
V: TRBV7-9; length: 17; size: NA; D: TRBD1; J: TRBJ2-5; CDR3: CASSLGLGQGEGETQYF; DNA: TGTGCCAGCAGCTTAGGACTGGGACAGGGCGAAGGAGAGACCCAGTACTTC
V: TRBV7-8; length: 17; size: once; D: NA; J: TRBJ2-5; CDR3: CASSLGFGQGWRETQYF; DNA: TGTGCCAGCAGCTTAGGCTTTGGGCAGGGTTGGAGAGAGACCCAGTACTTC
V: TRBV30; length: 17; size: NA; D: TRBD1; J: TRBJ1-5; CDR3: CAWSVLGTGRPNQPQHF; DNA: TGTGCCTGGAGTGTTCTAGGGACAGGCAGACCCAATCAGCCCCAGCATTTT
V: TRBV7-8; length: 15; size: NA; D: NA; J: TRBJ2-5; CDR3: CASSFTPSDQETQYF; DNA: TGTGCCAGCAGCTTTACCCCAAGCGACCAAGAGACCCAGTACTTC
V: TRBV7-2; length: 15; size: NA; D: TRBD2; J: TRBJ2-7; CDR3: CASSLGGLAGEEQYF; DNA: TGTGCCAGCAGCTTAGGGGGACTAGCGGGAGAAGAGCAGTACTTC
V: TRBV7-9; length: 14; size: NA; D: TRBD1; J: TRBJ1-1; CDR3: CASRDTGAGTEAFF; DNA: TGTGCCAGCAGGGATACAGGGGCGGGCACTGAAGCTTTCTTT
V: TRBV13; length: 16; size: NA; D: TRBD1; J: TRBJ1-1; CDR3: CASSFHPGQGYTEAFF; DNA: TGTGCCAGCAGCTTCCACCCGGGACAGGGGTACACTGAAGCTTTCTTT
V: TRBV27; length: 13; size: NA; D: NA; J: TRBJ1-1; CDR3: CASSFFLNTEAFF; DNA: TGTGCCAGCAGTTTTTTCTTGAACACTGAAGCTTTCTTT
V: TRBV2; length: 13; size: NA; D: NA; J: TRBJ1-1; CDR3: CASSPTENTEAFF; DNA: TGTGCCAGCAGTCCTACTGAAAACACTGAAGCTTTCTTT
V: TRBV7-8; length: 14; size: NA; D: NA; J: TRBJ2-5; CDR3: CASSLYPAGETQYF; DNA: TGTGCCAGCAGCTTATACCCTGCGGGGGAGACCCAGTACTTC
V: TRBV4-2; length: 14; size: NA; D: NA; J: TRBJ2-7; CDR3: CASSQDRILYEQYF; DNA: TGTGCCAGCAGCCAAGACAGAATCCTCTACGAGCAGTACTTC
V: TRBV11-3; length: 15; size: NA; D: TRBD1; J: TRBJ1-6; CDR3: CASSTRQGANSPLHF; DNA: TGTGCCAGCAGCACCCGACAGGGGGCTAATTCACCCCTCCACTTT
V: TRBV3-1/TRBV3-2; length: 16; size: NA; D: TRBD1; J: TRBJ2-7; CDR3: CASSPPSGQGFREQYF; DNA: TGTGCCAGCAGCCCTCCGTCGGGACAGGGTTTTCGCGAGCAGTACTTC
V: TRBV18; length: 15; size: NA; D: TRBD1; J: TRBJ1-3; CDR3: CASSPVTGVGNTIYF; DNA: TGTGCCAGCTCACCAGTGACAGGGGTCGGAAACACCATATATTTT
V: TRBV5-4; length: 13; size: NA; D: NA; J: TRBJ1-3; CDR3: CASSPPFGNTIYF; DNA: TGTGCCAGCAGCCCCCCGTTTGGAAACACCATATATTTT
V: TRBV5-1; length: 13; size: once; D: NA; J: TRBJ2-2; CDR3: CASSTYNTGELFF; DNA: TGCGCCAGCAGCACTTATAACACCGGGGAGCTGTTTTTT
V: TRBV6-5; length: 13; size: NA; D: NA; J: TRBJ1-5; CDR3: CASSLTGNQPQHF; DNA: TGTGCCAGCAGCCTAACAGGGAATCAGCCCCAGCATTTT
V: TRBV6-6; length: 15; size: NA; D: NA; J: TRBJ2-5; CDR3: CASSWDRRGGETQYF; DNA: TGTGCCAGCAGCTGGGACAGGAGGGGGGGAGAGACCCAGTACTTC
V: TRBV20-1; length: 11; size: NA; D: TRBD2; J: TRBJ2-7; CDR3: CSALVGREQYF; DNA: TGCAGTGCGCTTGTCGGGAGGGAGCAGTACTTC
V: TRBV6-4; length: 14; size: NA; D: TRBD1; J: TRBJ2-3; CDR3: CASSQGQETDTQYF; DNA: TGTGCCAGCAGTCAGGGACAGGAAACAGATACGCAGTATTTT
V: TRBV2; length: 11; size: NA; D: NA; J: TRBJ2-5; CDR3: CASVAGETQYF; DNA: TGTGCCAGCGTGGCCGGGGAGACCCAGTACTTC
V: TRBV6-4; length: 14; size: NA; D: NA; J: TRBJ2-2; CDR3: CASSEELGTGELFF; DNA: TGTGCCAGCAGTGAGGAGTTGGGCACCGGGGAGCTGTTTTTT
V: TRBV18; length: 16; size: NA; D: NA; J: TRBJ1-5; CDR3: CASSPWTGKSNQPQHF; DNA: TGTGCCAGCTCACCATGGACGGGAAAGAGCAATCAGCCCCAGCATTTT
V: TRBV9; length: 15; size: NA; D: NA; J: TRBJ2-7; CDR3: CASSVDAGSHYEQYF; DNA: TGTGCCAGCAGCGTGGATGCAGGGTCCCACTACGAGCAGTACTTC
V: TRBV4-3; length: 15; size: NA; D: TRBD1; J: TRBJ1-5; CDR3: CASSQEDRSNQPQHF; DNA: TGCGCCAGCAGCCAAGAGGACAGGAGCAATCAGCCCCAGCATTTT
V: TRBV10-3; length: 12; size: NA; D: TRBD1; J: TRBJ2-3; CDR3: CATRTGTDTQYF; DNA: TGTGCCACCAGGACAGGGACAGATACGCAGTATTTT
V: TRBV7-2; length: 14; size: NA; D: TRBD1; J: TRBJ1-5; CDR3: CASSLTGGNQPQHF; DNA: TGTGCCAGCAGCCTGACAGGGGGCAATCAGCCCCAGCATTTT
V: TRBV19; length: 15; size: NA; D: TRBD2; J: TRBJ2-1; CDR3: CASSILAGAEGEQFF; DNA: TGTGCCAGTAGTATACTAGCGGGAGCGGAAGGTGAGCAGTTCTTC
V: TRBV2; length: 14; size: NA; D: NA; J: TRBJ2-6; CDR3: CASSEARGANVLTF; DNA: TGTGCCAGCAGTGAAGCGAGGGGGGCCAACGTCCTGACTTTC
V: TRBV7-8; length: 15; size: NA; D: NA; J: TRBJ1-2; CDR3: CASSLAVGEGYGYTF; DNA: TGTGCCAGCAGCTTAGCAGTAGGGGAGGGCTATGGCTACACCTTC
V: TRBV7-9; length: 15; size: few; D: TRBD2; J: TRBJ2-5; CDR3: CASSLLAGGQETQYF; DNA: TGTGCCAGCAGCTTATTGGCGGGAGGCCAAGAGACCCAGTACTTC
V: TRBV10-1; length: 14; size: NA; D: NA; J: TRBJ1-1; CDR3: CASSEPGQNTEAFF; DNA: TGCGCCAGCAGTGAGCCGGGACAGAACACTGAAGCTTTCTTT
V: TRBV19; length: 15; size: NA; D: NA; J: TRBJ1-6; CDR3: CASRTASSYNSPLHF; DNA: TGTGCCAGCCGGACAGCTAGCTCCTATAATTCACCCCTCCACTTT